Listed here are 8 T cell receptor beta chains from one sample, sequenced in a study of T cell responses to AZD1222 COVID-19 vaccine. TCRdb keeps only in-frame clones here, not all; method: immunoSEQ multiplex PCR. The sample lists roughly 190,000 clones; roughly 88% were seen once. The sequencing here drew on peripheral blood, taken on day 0 of AZD1222 vaccination. Every receptor here comes from an adult in good health.

The V call is TRBV19, the J call TRBJ2-2; 9 nucleotides agree with TRBD1. The CDR3 consists of 15 residues. V was clipped by 10 bases and J by 5 bases; unmatched bases: 11. The germline gives CDR1 LNHDA, CDR2 SQIVND (reference sequence). CDR3 in amino acids: CATAPGTGMTGELFF. The CDR3 DNA is TGTGCCACCGCTCCGGGGACAGGGATGACCGGGGAGCTGTTTTTT.

This clone was counted between two and nine times. The V gene is TRBV5-1, the J gene TRBJ2-1; D is possibly TRBD1 (5 bases). CDR1 and CDR2 (germline): SGHRS, YFSETQ. The CDR3 extends over 13 amino acids. The V and J ends lost 7 bases and 8 bases respectively, with 16 bases between them. This chain's CDR3 is CASARVTGYEQFF. In DNA form, the CDR3 reads TGCGCCAGCGCACGAGTTACAGGTTATGAGCAGTTCTTC.

The chain recombines TRBV7-9 with TRBJ1-3; D not resolved. The V end lost 8 bases, the J end lost 3 bases, and 17 bases lay between the germline ends. CDR3 size: 15 residues. Germline CDR1 reads SEHNR; CDR2 reads FQNEAQ (reference sequence). CDR3 residues: CASLPPAEGGNTIYF. In DNA, the CDR3 is TGTGCCAGCCTCCCCCCCGCGGAGGGTGGAAACACCATATATTTT.

This clone appeared once. This chain uses TRBV28 with TRBJ2-7; D not certain. Looked up from germline, CDR1 is MDHEN and CDR2 is SYDVKM. This CDR3 spans 19 amino acids. Between the trimmed V and J ends, which lost 1 base and 2 bases, there was a span of 24 bases. Here the CDR3 reads CASSLSASASLLYAYEQYF. DNA of the CDR3: TGTGCCAGCAGTTTATCCGCCTCTGCTTCCTTGTTATATGCCTACGAGCAGTACTTC.

This chain links TRBV19 with TRBJ2-5; D might be TRBD1 (5 bases). Germline loops: CDR1 LNHDA, CDR2 SQIVND (reference sequence). The CDR3 covers 15 residues. The V and J ends lost 7 bases and 1 base respectively, with 16 bases between them. The CDR3 region is CASNFRDGVQETQYF. For the CDR3, the DNA is TGTGCCAGTAACTTCAGGGATGGGGTCCAAGAGACCCAGTACTTC.

The sample holds a few counts of this clone. This sequence joins TRBV3-1 (or the pseudogene TRBV3-2) and TRBJ2-7; D may be TRBD2 (6 bases). The CDR3 length is 15 residues. CDR1 and CDR2 from the germline V gene are LGHDT and YNNKEL (reference sequence). V lost 3 bases and J 0 bases, leaving 12 bases between the germline ends. The CDR3 reads CASSQGSGPSYEQYF. Here the CDR3 DNA reads TGTGCCAGCAGCCAGGGTAGCGGCCCCTCCTACGAGCAGTACTTC.

The V gene is TRBV5-1, the J gene TRBJ1-1, with D possibly being TRBD1 (5 bases). In germline, CDR1 is SGHRS, CDR2 YFSETQ. The CDR3 has 15 residues. V shed 5 bases and J shed 6 bases, with 20 bases lying between them. CDR3 nucleotide sequence: TGCGCCAGCAGGTCTGCTCAGGGTACAGGTCCTGAAGCTTTCTTT. The encoded protein is CASRSAQGTGPEAFF.

The chain is built from TRBV28 and TRBJ2-7; no clear D gene. This CDR3 comprises 13 residues. Trimming left V 3 bases short and J 4 bases short, with 10 bases between. Germline V lookup: CDR1 MDHEN, CDR2 SYDVKM. CDR3 nucleotides: TGTGCCAGCAGTTTGGACCTTGCTTACGAGCAGTACTTC. Encoded protein: CASSLDLAYEQYF. The full variable domain, rest sourced from reference TRBV28 and TRBJ2-7, is DVKVTQSSRYLVKRTGEKVFLECVQDMDHENMFWYRQDPGLGLRLIYFSYDVKMKEKGDIPEGYSVSREKKERFSLILESASTNQTSMYLCASSLDLAYEQYFGPGTRLTVT.